These 22 T cell receptor beta chains originate from one sample sequenced in a study of blood T cell repertoires in COVID-19. TCRdb's table, derived via immunoSEQ multiplex PCR, lists solely in-frame clones and lacks some. The sample consists of 180,000 or so clones, 85% to 90% of them appearing once. The sample was peripheral blood. The receptor source for this set is a man aged 50 to 60 with acute or convalescent COVID-19.

The chain's CDR3 is CASRIWGEGNTIYF. CDR3 in DNA: TGTGCCAGTAGAATCTGGGGAGAGGGAAACACCATATATTTT. The V and J genes are TRBV19 and TRBJ1-3; D is unresolved. This CDR3 region has 14 residues. Between the trimmed V and J ends, which lost 6 bases and 4 bases, there was a span of 13 bases. Germline values: CDR1 LNHDA, CDR2 SQIVND (reference sequence).

V gene TRBV6-6 combines with J gene TRBJ2-7; 11 bases map to TRBD2. With V trimmed by 6 bases and J by 1 base, 8 bases remained unmatched. The CDR3 is 16 amino acids. The germline CDR1 and CDR2 sequences are MNHNY and SVGAGI (reference sequence). CDR3: CASRASGTSGSYEQYF. CDR3 DNA sequence: TGTGCCAGCAGAGCTTCCGGGACTAGCGGATCCTACGAGCAGTACTTC.

This clone was observed a few times. The V and J genes are TRBV6-5 and TRBJ1-2; maybe TRBD1 (6 bases). Trimming left V 6 bases short and J 4 bases short, with 9 bases between. The CDR3 totals 12 residues. CDR1 and CDR2 from the germline V gene are MNHEY and SVGAGI. DNA for the CDR3: TGTGCCAGCAGAGACAGGCTCTATGGCTACACCTTC. Its translation: CASRDRLYGYTF.

J is TRBJ2-3 and V is TRBV7-9; 7 bases line up with TRBD2. Looked up from germline, CDR1 is SEHNR and CDR2 is FQNEAQ (reference sequence). The V and J ends lost 3 bases and 2 bases, in that order; junction bases with no gene match: 11. This CDR3 comprises 17 residues. CDR3 bases: TGTGCCAGCAGCTTCGGGGCGCTAGCGGACCACACAGATACGCAGTATTTT. Amino acids: CASSFGALADHTDTQYF.

V usage is TRBV27 and J usage is TRBJ2-7; 7 positions match TRBD1. Trimming removed 4 bases from V and 6 bases from J; junction bases left unmatched: 15. Germline CDR1 is MNHEY and CDR2 is SMNVEV (reference sequence). This CDR3 spans 16 amino acids. The CDR3 nucleotides read TGTGCCAGCAGTTCCCTCTATTTCCGGACAGGATGCGAGCAGTACGTC. Protein sequence: CASSSLYFRTGCEQYV.

V is TRBV28 and J is TRBJ2-7; TRBD2 is a possible D gene (6 bases). Germline assignment: CDR1 MDHEN and CDR2 SYDVKM. Trimming pared 2 bases from V and 13 bases from J, leaving 15 bases between. The CDR3 consists of 12 residues. CDR3 in DNA: TGTGCCAGCAGTTTAAGTGGGGGGTTTGAATACTTC. Residues: CASSLSGGFEYF.

The V gene is TRBV5-1, the J gene TRBJ1-2, with 7 bases matching TRBD1. Germline V gives CDR1 SGHRS, CDR2 YFSETQ. The CDR3 is 13 residues long. Trimming took 5 bases from V and 0 from J; bases not matched to a gene: 1. CDR3 loop: CASRDRSNYGYTF. CDR3 sequence (DNA): TGCGCCAGCAGGGACAGGTCTAACTATGGCTACACCTTC.

This clone was counted a single time. The gene calls are TRBV18 and TRBJ1-2; TRBD1 agrees at 9 bases. The CDR3 totals 17 residues. The germline V gene has CDR1 KGHSH and CDR2 LQKENI. With V trimmed by 3 bases and J by 0 bases, 8 bases remained unmatched. The chain's CDR3 is CASSPIPGQGSNYGYTF. The CDR3 DNA is TGTGCCAGCTCACCGATCCCGGGACAGGGATCTAACTATGGCTACACCTTC.

This clone was counted a few times. The chain employs TRBV7-3 and TRBJ2-2; D uncertain. Germline CDR1 SGHTA, CDR2 FQGTGA. V lost 3 bases and J lost 8, with 10 bases in between. The CDR3 totals 13 residues. CDR3 nucleotides: TGTGCCAGCAGCTTCCAGGATGCAGGGGAGCTGTTTTTT. Encoded protein: CASSFQDAGELFF.

The chain has TRBV29-1 and TRBJ1-3; D is unresolved. This CDR3 region has 13 residues. V was trimmed by 4 bases and J by 4 bases, leaving 11 bases between them. Per the germline V gene, CDR1 is SQVTM and CDR2 is ANQGSEA. CDR3 nucleotides: TGCAGCGTTGGGCAGGTGCCCGGAAACACCATATATTTT. As protein: CSVGQVPGNTIYF.

This clone has just a few counts. The gene calls are TRBV3-1 (or the pseudogene TRBV3-2) and TRBJ2-1; TRBD2 aligns across 10 bases. Trimming at V came to 6 bases and at J to 7 bases, leaving 3 bases not matched to a gene. Germline CDR1 reads LGHDT; CDR2 reads YNNKEL (reference sequence). The CDR3 sequence is 13 residues long. CDR3 in amino acids: CASRSSGRNEQFF. The CDR3 bases are TGTGCCAGCAGGAGTAGCGGGAGGAATGAGCAGTTCTTC.

J is TRBJ1-1 and V is TRBV4-2; TRBD1 is a possible D gene (6 bases). The V gene's germline CDR1 is LGHNA and CDR2 YNFKEQ. The CDR3 has 13 amino acids. V was cut by 11 bases and J by 4 bases, with 17 bases left in between. CDR3 sequence (DNA): TGTGCCGCGAAATACAGGGTCTTCACTGAAGCTTTCTTT. Protein: CAAKYRVFTEAFF.

The genes are TRBV28 and TRBJ2-1; TRBD2 aligns across 9 bases. This CDR3 contains 14 residues. V was pared by 6 bases and J by 6 bases, with 6 bases of the junction left unmatched. Germline-derived CDR1 and CDR2 are MDHEN and SYDVKM. The chain's CDR3 is CASRAGGPINEQFF. The CDR3 region has the DNA TGTGCCAGCAGAGCGGGAGGTCCTATCAATGAGCAGTTCTTC.

This clone came up a few times. The V and J genes are TRBV28 and TRBJ1-4, with D hard to call. Per germline, CDR1 MDHEN and CDR2 SYDVKM. The CDR3 runs to 16 residues. Trimming shortened V by 2 bases and J by 8 bases, and 18 bases separated the two germline ends. CDR3 in DNA: TGTGCCAGCAGTTTAGCTGCGGGCGGAATCGGAGAAAAACTGTTTTTT. Its protein is CASSLAAGGIGEKLFF.

The chain links TRBV14 to TRBJ2-1; 7 nucleotides agree with TRBD2. The CDR3 runs 18 residues. Germline CDR1 SGHDN, CDR2 FVKESK. Losses at the gene ends were 0 bases for V and 5 bases for J; bases not matched to a gene: 13. The DNA for the CDR3 is TGTGCCAGCAGCCAAGATTGGCTTTGGGCGGGGGACCACAATGAGCAGTTCTTC. It codes for CASSQDWLWAGDHNEQFF.

This chain uses TRBV7-2 with TRBJ1-4; 7 bases align to TRBD1. Trimming cost V 2 bases and J 0 bases; bases outside gene matches: 9. Germline V lookup: CDR1 SGHTA, CDR2 FQGNSA. The CDR3 totals 18 residues. The CDR3 region is CASSLTTGQISTNEKLFF. DNA for the CDR3: TGTGCCAGCAGCTTAACGACGGGACAGATTTCAACTAATGAAAAACTGTTTTTT. The variable domain in full, completed from reference TRBV7-2 and TRBJ1-4, reads GAGVSQSPSNKVTEKGKDVELRCDPISGHTALYWYRQSLGQGLEFLIYFQGNSAPDKSGLPSDRFSAERTGGSVSTLTIQRTQQEDSAVYLCASSLTTGQISTNEKLFFGSGTQLSVL.

This rearrangement joins TRBV5-4 to TRBJ2-2; D is possibly TRBD1 (5 bases). V was shortened by 0 bases and J by 7 bases, with 10 bases between the two germline ends. The CDR3 loop spans 14 amino acids. Per germline, CDR1 SGHNT and CDR2 YYREEE (reference sequence). The CDR3 bases are TGTGCCAGCAGCTTGGACAGGACCCGCGGGGAGCTGTTTTTT. Translating gives CASSLDRTRGELFF. Combining the CDR3 with reference TRBV5-4 and TRBJ2-2 gives the whole variable domain ETGVTQSPTHLIKTRGQQVTLRCSSQSGHNTVSWYQQALGQGPQFIFQYYREEENGRGNFPPRFSGLQFPNYSSELNVNALELDDSALYLCASSLDRTRGELFFGEGSRLTVL.

The V gene is TRBV28, the J gene TRBJ2-3, with D possibly TRBD1 on 6 matching bases. Trimming left V 11 bases short and J 2 bases short, with 17 bases between. CDR1 and CDR2 (germline): MDHEN, SYDVKM. This CDR3 is built from 14 residues. CDR3 bases: TGTGCCCTAGGCGGCAGGGGAATCACAGATACGCAGTATTTT. Protein sequence: CALGGRGITDTQYF.

The V call is TRBV4-3, the J call TRBJ1-4; D remains unclear. This CDR3 is built from 15 residues. Deletions cut 6 bases from V and 6 bases from J, with 17 bases between. Germline CDR1 LGHNA, CDR2 YSLEER. CDR3 nucleotides: TGCGCCAGCAGTGCAGGCTACGGGGAGGATGAAAAACTGTTTTTT. Translation: CASSAGYGEDEKLFF.

The chain recombines TRBV7-9 with TRBJ2-7; the D is unclear. Germline V CDR1 and CDR2: SEHNR, FQNEAQ (reference sequence). The CDR3 consists of 14 residues. V was pared by 2 bases and J by 0 bases, with 8 bases between. CDR3 loop: CASSLSISSYEQYF. Written as DNA, the CDR3 is TGTGCCAGCAGCTTATCGATTAGCTCCTACGAGCAGTACTTC.

V usage is TRBV29-1 and J usage is TRBJ2-3; possibly TRBD2 for D (5 bases). The germline V and J ends were trimmed by 7 bases and 0 bases, with 14 bases remaining between them. The CDR3 spans 14 residues. The germline V gene encodes CDR1 SQVTM and CDR2 ANQGSEA. CDR3 sequence (DNA): TGCAGCGCCCGAAGCGGACGAAGCACAGATACGCAGTATTTT. It encodes CSARSGRSTDTQYF.

The chain has TRBV27 and TRBJ1-6; D unclear. Deletions cut 6 bases from V and 0 bases from J, with 21 bases between. The germline V gene has CDR1 MNHEY and CDR2 SMNVEV (reference sequence). This CDR3 is built from 19 residues. CDR3 nucleotide sequence: TGTGCCAGCAGCCCCCGTCCCCCCAGGCTCAGCTCCTATAATTCACCCCTCCACTTT. This codes for CASSPRPPRLSSYNSPLHF.